This TCR beta chain is from a study of somatic mutations in cytotoxic T cells in rheumatoid arthritis. Study conclusions and caveats: Exceedance of 20% of CD8+ cells by the largest CD8+ clone occurred in 8 of 65 patients.

Comment on this clone: Its antigen is unidentified.

Positive selection using magnetic beads isolated the CD4+ and CD8+ cells (purity was checked by flow cytometry). The assay was immunoSEQ multiplex PCR, and TCRdb's table has in-frame clones only and misses some. In the table there are more than 13,000 clones, over 60% of which are singletons. V was pared by 4 bases and J by 2 bases, with 12 bases between. The CDR3 length is 14 residues. The germline V gene has CDR1 PRHDT and CDR2 FYEKMQ (reference sequence). Material: CD8+ T cells sorted from blood. V is TRBV13 and J is TRBJ2-7; D unresolved. The sequence derives from an adult with rheumatoid arthritis. CDR3 loop: CASSSRSLTYEQYF. CDR3 bases: TGTGCCAGCAGCTCCCGTAGCTTAACCTACGAGCAGTACTTC.